A single sample gave rise to the 3 T cell receptor beta chains below, sequenced in a study of T cell responses to AZD1222 COVID-19 vaccine. Libraries were prepared by immunoSEQ multiplex PCR; TCRdb keeps only in-frame clonotypes and omits some of them. The sample has tens of thousands of clones, under 90% seen once. Specimen: peripheral blood, collected on day 0 of MenACWY control vaccination. These receptors were collected from an adult in good health.

The chain is built from TRBV7-9 and TRBJ2-3; maybe TRBD1 (6 bases). V was shortened by 0 bases and J by 0 bases, with 10 bases between the two germline ends. The germline CDR1 and CDR2 sequences are SEHNR and FQNEAQ (reference sequence). The length of the CDR3 is 16 residues. CDR3 region: CASSLALQGSTDTQYF. The DNA of the CDR3 is TGTGCCAGCAGCTTAGCGTTACAGGGTAGCACAGATACGCAGTATTTT.

CDR3 coding DNA: TGTGCCAGCAGCTACGGCCTGGGCGGGGCCAACGTCCTGACTTTC. This translates into CASSYGLGGANVLTF. The chain recombines TRBV11-3 with TRBJ2-6, with no clear D. V was pared by 4 bases and J by 4 bases, with 11 bases between. The CDR3 loop spans 15 amino acids. Germline V gene sequence: CDR1 SGHNT, CDR2 YENEEA. Drawing the rest from reference TRBV11-3 and TRBJ2-6, the complete variable domain is EAGVVQSPRYKIIEKKQPVAFWCNPISGHNTLYWYLQNLGQGPELLIRYENEEAVDDSQLPKDRFSAERLKGVDSTLKIQPAELGDSAVYLCASSYGLGGANVLTFGAGSRLTVL.

The chain carries TRBV4-3 and TRBJ2-3; unclear D gene. CDR3 length: 14 amino acids. CDR1 is LGHNA and CDR2 is YSLEER in the germline V gene. With 0 bases removed from V and 2 bases from J, the gap between germline ends came to 6 bases. The CDR3 loop reads CASSQDQYTDTQYF. The CDR3 region has the DNA TGCGCCAGCAGCCAAGATCAGTACACAGATACGCAGTATTTT.